The clone carrying this T cell receptor (beta chain) is a singleton in its sample. No antigen is known for it. PCR was performed using 60 Vbeta and 13 Jbeta primers. The assay was immunoSEQ multiplex PCR, and TCRdb's table has in-frame clones only and misses some. The sample has 85,000 to 120,000 clones; over 70% are singletons. This record comes from a study of cytomegalovirus exposure and HLA in healthy donors. Findings and limits, study-wide: Later analysis identified a missense DCLRE1C variant that was linked to TCR beta V- and J-gene trimming. TCR sequences were mostly rare, though some public TCRs occurred in many donors. Approximately 160 TCR beta chains were listed as cytomegalovirus-associated.

Donors were ostensibly healthy at sampling, although undocumented immune exposures were probable. Material for sequencing was PBMCs. The source is a female donor in good health and CMV-seronegative.

CDR3 loop: CASSATGMGTQYF. The CDR3 DNA is TGTGCCAGCAGCGCTACAGGGATGGGGACCCAGTACTTC. The gene calls are TRBV9 and TRBJ2-5; D is perhaps TRBD1 (6 bases). V dropped 3 bases and J dropped 7 bases, with 13 bases sitting between them. This CDR3 comprises 13 residues. CDR1 and CDR2 (germline): SGDLS, YYNGEE.